One T cell receptor (beta chain) is described in this entry. The record originates from a study of PD-L1 blockade in urothelial cancer. Across the study: Blood gave a median approximately 130,000 T cells.

The assay was immunoSEQ multiplex PCR, and TCRdb's table has in-frame clones only and misses some. The table shows 85,000 to 95,000 clones, with more than 80% occurring only once. Indicated time point: pretreatment peripheral blood. Each patient presented with locally advanced or metastatic urothelial carcinoma. The sample here was PBMCs, taken around atezolizumab (anti-PD-L1) treatment. The TCR was taken from a woman of 80 years or more with urothelial cancer.

CDR3 residues: CASSQEWGTSTDTQYF. DNA for the CDR3: TGTGCCAGCAGCCAAGAGTGGGGGACTAGCACAGATACGCAGTATTTT. The genes are TRBV4-2 and TRBJ2-3, with a possible D match to TRBD2 (6 bases). The CDR3 contains 16 residues. V was pared by 0 bases and J by 0 bases, with 10 bases between. CDR1 and CDR2 (germline): LGHNA, YNFKEQ.